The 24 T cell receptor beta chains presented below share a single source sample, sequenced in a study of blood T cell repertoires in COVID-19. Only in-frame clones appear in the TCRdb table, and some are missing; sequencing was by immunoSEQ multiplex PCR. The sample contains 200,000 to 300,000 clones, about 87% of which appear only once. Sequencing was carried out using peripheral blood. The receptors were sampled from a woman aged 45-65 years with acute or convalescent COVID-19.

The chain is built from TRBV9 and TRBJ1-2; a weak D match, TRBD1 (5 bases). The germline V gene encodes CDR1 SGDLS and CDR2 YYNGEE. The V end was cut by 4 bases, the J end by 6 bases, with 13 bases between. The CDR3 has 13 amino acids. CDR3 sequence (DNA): TGTGCCAGCAGCCGGGGGTTTACGGATGGCTACACCTTC. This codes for CASSRGFTDGYTF.

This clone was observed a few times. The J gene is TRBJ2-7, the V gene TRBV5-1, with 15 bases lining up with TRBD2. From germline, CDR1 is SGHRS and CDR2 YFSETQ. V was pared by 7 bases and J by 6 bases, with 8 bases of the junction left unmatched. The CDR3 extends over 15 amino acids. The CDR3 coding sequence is TGCGCCAGCCGGACTAGCGGGAGGGCGGATGGCGAGCAGTACTTC. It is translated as CASRTSGRADGEQYF. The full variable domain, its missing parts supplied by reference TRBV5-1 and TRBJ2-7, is KAGVTQTPRYLIKTRGQQVTLSCSPISGHRSVSWYQQTPGQGLQFLFEYFSETQRNKGNFPGRFSGRQFSNSRSEMNVSTLELGDSALYLCASRTSGRADGEQYFGPGTRLTVT.

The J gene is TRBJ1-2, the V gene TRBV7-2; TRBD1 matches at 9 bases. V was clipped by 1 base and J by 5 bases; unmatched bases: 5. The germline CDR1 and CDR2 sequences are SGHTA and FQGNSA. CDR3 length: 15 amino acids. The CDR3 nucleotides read TGTGCCAGCAGCTTAGGGACAGGGGTTAGTTATGGCTACACCTTC. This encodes CASSLGTGVSYGYTF.

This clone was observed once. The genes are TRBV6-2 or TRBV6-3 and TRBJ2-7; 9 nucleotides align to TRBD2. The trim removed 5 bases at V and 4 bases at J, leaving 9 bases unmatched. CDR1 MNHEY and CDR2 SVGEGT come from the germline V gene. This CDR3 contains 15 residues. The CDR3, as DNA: TGTGCCAGCAGTCGGGGCGGCAGCGGGAGGTACGAGCAGTACTTC. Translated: CASSRGGSGRYEQYF.

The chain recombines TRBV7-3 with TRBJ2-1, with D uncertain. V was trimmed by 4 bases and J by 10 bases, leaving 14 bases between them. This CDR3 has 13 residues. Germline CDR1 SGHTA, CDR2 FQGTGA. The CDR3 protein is CASSSYGGEEQFF. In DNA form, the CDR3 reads TGTGCCAGCAGCTCCTATGGCGGAGAAGAGCAGTTCTTC. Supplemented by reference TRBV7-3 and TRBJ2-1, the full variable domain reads GAGVSQTPSNKVTEKGKYVELRCDPISGHTALYWYRQSLGQGPEFLIYFQGTGAADDSGLPNDRFFAVRPEGSVSTLKIQRTERGDSAVYLCASSSYGGEEQFFGPGTRLTVL.

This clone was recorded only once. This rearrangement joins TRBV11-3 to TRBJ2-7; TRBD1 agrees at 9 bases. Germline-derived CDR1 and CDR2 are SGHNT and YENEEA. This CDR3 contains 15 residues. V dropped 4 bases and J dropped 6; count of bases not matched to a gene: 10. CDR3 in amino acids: CASSSGVGQGGEQYF. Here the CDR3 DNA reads TGTGCCAGCAGCTCCGGTGTGGGACAGGGAGGCGAGCAGTACTTC.

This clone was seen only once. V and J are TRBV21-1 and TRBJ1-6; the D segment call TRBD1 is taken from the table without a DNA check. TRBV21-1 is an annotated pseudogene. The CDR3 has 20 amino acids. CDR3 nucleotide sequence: TGTGCCAGCAGCAAAGCGGGCTCTGAAGAAGGTGGCTCCTATAATTCACCCCTCCACTTT. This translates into CASSKAGSEEGGSYNSPLHF.

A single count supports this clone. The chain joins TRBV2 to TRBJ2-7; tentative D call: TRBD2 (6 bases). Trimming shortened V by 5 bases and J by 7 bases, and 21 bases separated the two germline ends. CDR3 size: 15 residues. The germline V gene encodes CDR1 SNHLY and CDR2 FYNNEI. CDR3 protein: CASSTGTSRAGEQYF. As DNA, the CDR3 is TGTGCCAGCAGTACCGGGACTTCTCGGGCGGGTGAGCAGTACTTC.

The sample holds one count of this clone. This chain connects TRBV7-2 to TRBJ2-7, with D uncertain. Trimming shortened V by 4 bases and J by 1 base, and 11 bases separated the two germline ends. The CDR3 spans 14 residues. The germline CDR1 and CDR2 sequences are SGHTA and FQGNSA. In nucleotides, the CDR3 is TGTGCCAGCAGCTCTCTGGGCCAGTCCTACGAGCAGTACTTC. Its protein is CASSSLGQSYEQYF.

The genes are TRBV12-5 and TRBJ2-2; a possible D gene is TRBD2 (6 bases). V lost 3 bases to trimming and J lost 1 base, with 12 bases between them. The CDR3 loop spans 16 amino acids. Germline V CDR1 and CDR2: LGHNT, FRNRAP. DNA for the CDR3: TGTGCTAGTGGTTTTAAGGAGGGCCTGAACACCGGGGAGCTGTTTTTT. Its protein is CASGFKEGLNTGELFF.

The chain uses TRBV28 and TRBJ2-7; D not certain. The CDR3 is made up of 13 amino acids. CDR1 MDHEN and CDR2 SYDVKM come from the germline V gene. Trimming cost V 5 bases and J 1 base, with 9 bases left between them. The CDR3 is CASSAAESYEQYF. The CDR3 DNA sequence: TGTGCCAGCAGTGCGGCAGAGTCCTACGAGCAGTACTTC.

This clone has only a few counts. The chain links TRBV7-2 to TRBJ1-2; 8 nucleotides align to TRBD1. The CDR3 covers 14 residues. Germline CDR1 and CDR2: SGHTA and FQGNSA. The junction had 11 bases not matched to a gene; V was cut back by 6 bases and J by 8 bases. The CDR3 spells CASRQNTGGDGYTF. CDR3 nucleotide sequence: TGTGCCAGCAGGCAAAATACAGGGGGGGACGGCTACACCTTC.

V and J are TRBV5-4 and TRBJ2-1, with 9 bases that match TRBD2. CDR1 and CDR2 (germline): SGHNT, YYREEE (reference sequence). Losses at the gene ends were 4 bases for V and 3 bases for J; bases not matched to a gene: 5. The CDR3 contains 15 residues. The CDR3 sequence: CASSRRTSVYNEQFF. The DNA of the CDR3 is TGTGCCAGCAGCCGACGGACTAGCGTCTACAATGAGCAGTTCTTC.

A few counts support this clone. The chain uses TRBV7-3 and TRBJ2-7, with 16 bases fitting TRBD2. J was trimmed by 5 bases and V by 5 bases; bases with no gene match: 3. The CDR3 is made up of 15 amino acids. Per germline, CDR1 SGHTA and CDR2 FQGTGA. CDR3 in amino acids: CASSQGLAGGNEQYF. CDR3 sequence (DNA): TGTGCCAGCAGCCAGGGACTAGCGGGAGGGAACGAGCAGTACTTC.

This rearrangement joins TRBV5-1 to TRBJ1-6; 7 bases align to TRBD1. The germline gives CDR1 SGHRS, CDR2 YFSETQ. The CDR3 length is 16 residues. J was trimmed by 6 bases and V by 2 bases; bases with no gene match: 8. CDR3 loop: CASSFTGAGANSPLHF. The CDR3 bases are TGCGCCAGCAGCTTTACAGGGGCCGGGGCTAATTCACCCCTCCACTTT.

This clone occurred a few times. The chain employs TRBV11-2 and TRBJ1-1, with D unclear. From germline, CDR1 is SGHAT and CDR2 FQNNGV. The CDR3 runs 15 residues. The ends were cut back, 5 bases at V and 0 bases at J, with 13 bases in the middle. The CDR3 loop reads CASSLGLVMNTEAFF. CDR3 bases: TGTGCCAGCAGCCTCGGACTTGTTATGAACACTGAAGCTTTCTTT.

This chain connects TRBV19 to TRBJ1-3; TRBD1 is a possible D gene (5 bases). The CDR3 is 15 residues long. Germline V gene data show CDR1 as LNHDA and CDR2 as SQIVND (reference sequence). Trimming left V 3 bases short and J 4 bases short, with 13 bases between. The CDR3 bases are TGTGCCAGTAGTATGGGGACTGTGAGAGGAAACACCATATATTTT. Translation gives CASSMGTVRGNTIYF.

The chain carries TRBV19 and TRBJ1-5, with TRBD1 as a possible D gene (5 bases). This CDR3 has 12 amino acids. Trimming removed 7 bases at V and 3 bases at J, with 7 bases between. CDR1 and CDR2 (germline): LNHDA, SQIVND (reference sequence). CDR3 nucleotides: TGTGCCAGTACAGGGTACAATCAGCCCCAGCATTTT. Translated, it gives CASTGYNQPQHF.

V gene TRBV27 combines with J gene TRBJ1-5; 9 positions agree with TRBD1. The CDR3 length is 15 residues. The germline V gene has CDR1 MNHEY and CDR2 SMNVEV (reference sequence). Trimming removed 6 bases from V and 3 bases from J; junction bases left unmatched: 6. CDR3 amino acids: CASSRDRGNNQPQHF. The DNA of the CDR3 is TGTGCCAGCAGCCGAGACAGGGGGAACAATCAGCCCCAGCATTTT.

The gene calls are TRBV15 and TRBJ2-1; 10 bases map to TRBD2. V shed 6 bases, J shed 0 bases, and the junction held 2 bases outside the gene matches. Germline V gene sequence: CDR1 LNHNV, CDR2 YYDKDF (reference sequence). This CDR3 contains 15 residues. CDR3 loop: CATSSGGSSYNEQFF. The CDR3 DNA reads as TGTGCCACCAGTAGCGGGGGGAGCTCCTACAATGAGCAGTTCTTC.

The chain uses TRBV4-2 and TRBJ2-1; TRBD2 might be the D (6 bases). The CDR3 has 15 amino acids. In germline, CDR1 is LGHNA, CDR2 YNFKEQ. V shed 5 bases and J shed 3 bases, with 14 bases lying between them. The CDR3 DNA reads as TGTGCCAGCAGCACCCAGGAGCGGGTCTACAATGAGCAGTTCTTC. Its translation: CASSTQERVYNEQFF.

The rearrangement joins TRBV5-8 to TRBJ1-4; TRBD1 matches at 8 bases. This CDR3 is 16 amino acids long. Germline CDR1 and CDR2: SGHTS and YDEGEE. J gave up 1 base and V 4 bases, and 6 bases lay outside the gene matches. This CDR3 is CASSTRGRGTNEKLFF. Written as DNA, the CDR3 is TGTGCCAGCAGCACCAGGGGGCGGGGAACTAATGAAAAACTGTTTTTT.

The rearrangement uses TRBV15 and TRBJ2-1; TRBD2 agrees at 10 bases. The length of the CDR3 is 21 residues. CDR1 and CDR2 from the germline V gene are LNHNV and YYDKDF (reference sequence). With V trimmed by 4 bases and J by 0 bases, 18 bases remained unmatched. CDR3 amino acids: CATSTTRLAGTTESSYNEQFF. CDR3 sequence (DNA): TGTGCCACCAGCACTACCCGACTAGCGGGCACTACGGAGAGCTCCTACAATGAGCAGTTCTTC.

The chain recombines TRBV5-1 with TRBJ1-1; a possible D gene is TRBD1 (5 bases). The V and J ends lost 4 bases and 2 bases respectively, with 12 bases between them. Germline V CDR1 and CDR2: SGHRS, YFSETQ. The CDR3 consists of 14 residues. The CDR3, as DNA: TGCGCCAGCAGCCTCGACAGACCAAACACTGAAGCTTTCTTT. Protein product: CASSLDRPNTEAFF.